These T cell receptor beta chains were read from a single sample in a study of cytomegalovirus exposure and HLA in healthy donors. Only in-frame clones appear in the TCRdb table, and some are missing; sequencing was by immunoSEQ multiplex PCR. The sample records approximately 70,000 clones, about three quarters being singletons. Sequenced input: PBMCs. Receptor source: a middle-aged man in good health and CMV-seronegative. The CDR3 runs from the conserved cysteine through the conserved F or W. D genes are given only for firm matches. Clone size is stated in some rows and not others, as once, few, many or a class when expanded.

cdr3_aa cdr3_nt j_call clone_size v_call d_call
CASSYTANQPQHF TGTGCCAGCTCGTATACCGCGAATCAGCCCCAGCATTTT TRBJ1-5 NA TRBV6-5 NA
CASSSTDWKETQYF TGTGCCAGCAGTTCTACGGACTGGAAAGAGACCCAGTACTTC TRBJ2-5 NA TRBV13 NA
CSGGGGRGNTEAFF TGCAGCGGAGGAGGCGGCAGGGGGAACACTGAAGCTTTCTTT TRBJ1-1 once TRBV29-1 NA
CASSVGANSNQPQHF TGTGCCAGCAGCGTCGGAGCAAATAGCAATCAGCCCCAGCATTTT TRBJ1-5 NA TRBV9 NA
CASSASGSGANVLTF TGTGCCAGCAGTGCTAGCGGCTCTGGGGCCAACGTCCTGACTTTC TRBJ2-6 medium-sized TRBV6-1 TRBD2
CASRGTGTNTEAFF TGTGCCAGCAGAGGGACAGGGACGAACACTGAAGCTTTCTTT TRBJ1-1 NA TRBV6-6 TRBD1
CASSYEQGRFGKLFF TGTGCCAGCAGTTACGAACAGGGTCGGTTTGGAAAACTGTTTTTT TRBJ1-4 NA TRBV6-6 NA
CASSSWTSGKETQYF TGTGCCAGCAGCTCATGGACTAGCGGGAAAGAGACCCAGTACTTC TRBJ2-5 NA TRBV7-9 TRBD2
CASSSGGEGGSYEQYF TGTGCCAGCAGCTCCGGGGGGGAAGGAGGCTCCTACGAGCAGTACTTC TRBJ2-7 NA TRBV7-3 TRBD2
CASSEAGGRGGETQYF TGTGCCAGCAGTGAAGCGGGCGGGAGAGGAGGTGAGACCCAGTACTTC TRBJ2-5 NA TRBV6-1 TRBD2
CASSAMKTDNTEAFF TGTGCCAGCTCAGCGATGAAGACAGATAACACTGAAGCTTTCTTT TRBJ1-1 NA TRBV18 NA